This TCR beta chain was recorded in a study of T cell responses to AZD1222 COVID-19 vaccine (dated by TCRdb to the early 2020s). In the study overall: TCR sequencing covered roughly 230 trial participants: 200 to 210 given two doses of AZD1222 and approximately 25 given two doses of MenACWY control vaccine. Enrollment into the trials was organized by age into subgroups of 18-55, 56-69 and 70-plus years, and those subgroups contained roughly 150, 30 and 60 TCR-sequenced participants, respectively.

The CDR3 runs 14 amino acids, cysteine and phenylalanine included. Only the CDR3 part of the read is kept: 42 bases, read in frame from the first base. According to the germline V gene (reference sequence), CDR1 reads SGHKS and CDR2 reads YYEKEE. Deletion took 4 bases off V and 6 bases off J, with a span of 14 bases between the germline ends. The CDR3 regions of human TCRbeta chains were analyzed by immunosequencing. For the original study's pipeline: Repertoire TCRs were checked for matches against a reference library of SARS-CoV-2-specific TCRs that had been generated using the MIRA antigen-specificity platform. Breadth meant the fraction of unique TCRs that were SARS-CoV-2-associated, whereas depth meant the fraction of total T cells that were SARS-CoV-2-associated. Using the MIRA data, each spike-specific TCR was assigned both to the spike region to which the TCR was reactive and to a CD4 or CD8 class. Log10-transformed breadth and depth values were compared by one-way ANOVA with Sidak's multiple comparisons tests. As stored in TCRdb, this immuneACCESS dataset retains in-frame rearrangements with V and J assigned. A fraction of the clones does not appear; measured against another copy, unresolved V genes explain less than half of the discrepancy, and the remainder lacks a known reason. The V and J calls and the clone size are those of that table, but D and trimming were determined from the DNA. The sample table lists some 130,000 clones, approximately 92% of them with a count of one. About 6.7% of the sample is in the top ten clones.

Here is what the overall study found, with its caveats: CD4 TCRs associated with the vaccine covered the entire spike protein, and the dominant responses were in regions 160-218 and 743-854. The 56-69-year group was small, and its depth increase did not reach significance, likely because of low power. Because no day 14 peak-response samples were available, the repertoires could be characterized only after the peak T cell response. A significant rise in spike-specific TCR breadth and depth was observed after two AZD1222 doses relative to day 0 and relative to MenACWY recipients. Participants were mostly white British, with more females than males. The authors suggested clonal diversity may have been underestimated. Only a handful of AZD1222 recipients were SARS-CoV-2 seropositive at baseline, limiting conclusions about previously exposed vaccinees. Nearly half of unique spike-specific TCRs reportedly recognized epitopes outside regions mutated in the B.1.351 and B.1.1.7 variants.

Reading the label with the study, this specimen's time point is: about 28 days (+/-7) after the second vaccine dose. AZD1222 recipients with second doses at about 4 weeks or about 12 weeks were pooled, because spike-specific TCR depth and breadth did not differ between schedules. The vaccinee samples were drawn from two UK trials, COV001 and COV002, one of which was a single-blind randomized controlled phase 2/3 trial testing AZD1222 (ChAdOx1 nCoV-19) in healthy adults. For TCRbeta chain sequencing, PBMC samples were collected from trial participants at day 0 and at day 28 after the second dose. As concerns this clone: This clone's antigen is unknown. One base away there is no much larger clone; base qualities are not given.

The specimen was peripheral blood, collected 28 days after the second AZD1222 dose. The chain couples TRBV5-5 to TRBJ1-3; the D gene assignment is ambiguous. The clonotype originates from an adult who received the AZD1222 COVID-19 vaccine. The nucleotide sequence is TGTGCCAGCAGCCCCCAGCTGGGTGAAAACACCATATATTTT. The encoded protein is CASSPQLGENTIYF.